This T cell receptor beta chain came from a study of blood T cell repertoires in COVID-19. Study summary: Acute-phase and convalescent COVID-19 samples originated in the United States, Italy and Spain. Sources were T cells, B-cell-depleted T cells, or PBMCs; the material itself was cDNA or gDNA.

Original analysis: Using reference gene primer amplification, nucleated cell counts were estimated. The repertoire was sequenced with immunoSEQ multiplex PCR; TCRdb's copy has only in-frame clones and lacks some. V and J calls and clone size are as listed in that table; D and trimming were resolved from the DNA. This sample has about 140,000 clones, with under 85% found just once. Germline trimming cut 4 bases from V and 7 bases from J; bases unmatched to any gene: 10. This CDR3 is built from 15 residues. Germline V gene data show CDR1 as SGHRS and CDR2 as YFSETQ. Sequenced sample: peripheral blood. The source of this sequence is a human donor in a cohort sampled during active COVID-19. V gene TRBV5-1 combines with J gene TRBJ1-4; TRBD1 aligns across 7 bases. The DNA for the CDR3 is TGCGCCAGCAGCCTAGGACAGGTCTTCGGTGAAAAACTGTTTTTT. This encodes CASSLGQVFGEKLFF. Full variable domain (missing parts from reference TRBV5-1 and TRBJ1-4): KAGVTQTPRYLIKTRGQQVTLSCSPISGHRSVSWYQQTPGQGLQFLFEYFSETQRNKGNFPGRFSGRQFSNSRSEMNVSTLELGDSALYLCASSLGQVFGEKLFFGSGTQLSVL.